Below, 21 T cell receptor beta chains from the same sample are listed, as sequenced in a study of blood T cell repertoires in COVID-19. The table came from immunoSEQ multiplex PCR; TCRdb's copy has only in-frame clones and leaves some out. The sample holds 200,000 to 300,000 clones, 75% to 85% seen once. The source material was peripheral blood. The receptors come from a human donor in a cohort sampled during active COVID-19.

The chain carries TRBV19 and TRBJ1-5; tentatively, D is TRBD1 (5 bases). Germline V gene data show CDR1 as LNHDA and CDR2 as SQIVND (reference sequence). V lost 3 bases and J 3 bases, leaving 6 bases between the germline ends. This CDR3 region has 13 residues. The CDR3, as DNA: TGTGCCAGTAGTATGGACAACAATCAGCCCCAGCATTTT. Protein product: CASSMDNNQPQHF.

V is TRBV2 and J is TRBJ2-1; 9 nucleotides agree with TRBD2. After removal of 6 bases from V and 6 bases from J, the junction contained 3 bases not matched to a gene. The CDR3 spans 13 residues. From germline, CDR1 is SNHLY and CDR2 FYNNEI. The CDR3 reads CASRREGGNEQFF. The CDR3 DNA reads TGTGCCAGCAGGCGGGAGGGGGGCAATGAGCAGTTCTTC.

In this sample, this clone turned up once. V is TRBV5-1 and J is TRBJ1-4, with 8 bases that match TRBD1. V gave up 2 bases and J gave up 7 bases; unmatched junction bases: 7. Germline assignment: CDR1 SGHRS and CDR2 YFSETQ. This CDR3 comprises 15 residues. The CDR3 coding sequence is TGCGCCAGCAGCTTCGGACAGGGCATGGGTGAAAAACTGTTTTTT. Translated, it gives CASSFGQGMGEKLFF. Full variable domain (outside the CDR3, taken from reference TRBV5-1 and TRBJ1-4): KAGVTQTPRYLIKTRGQQVTLSCSPISGHRSVSWYQQTPGQGLQFLFEYFSETQRNKGNFPGRFSGRQFSNSRSEMNVSTLELGDSALYLCASSFGQGMGEKLFFGSGTQLSVL.

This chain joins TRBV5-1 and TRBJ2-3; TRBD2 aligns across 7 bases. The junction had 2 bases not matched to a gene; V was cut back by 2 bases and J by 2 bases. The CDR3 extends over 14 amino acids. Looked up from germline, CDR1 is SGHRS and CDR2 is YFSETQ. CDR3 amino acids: CASSFLADTDTQYF. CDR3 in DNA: TGCGCCAGCAGCTTCCTAGCGGACACAGATACGCAGTATTTT.

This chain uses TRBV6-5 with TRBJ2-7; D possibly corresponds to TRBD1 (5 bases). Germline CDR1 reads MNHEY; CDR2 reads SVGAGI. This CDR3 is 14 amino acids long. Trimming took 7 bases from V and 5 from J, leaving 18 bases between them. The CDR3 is CASISSGLVHEQYF. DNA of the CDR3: TGTGCCAGCATCTCCTCAGGGTTGGTCCACGAGCAGTACTTC.

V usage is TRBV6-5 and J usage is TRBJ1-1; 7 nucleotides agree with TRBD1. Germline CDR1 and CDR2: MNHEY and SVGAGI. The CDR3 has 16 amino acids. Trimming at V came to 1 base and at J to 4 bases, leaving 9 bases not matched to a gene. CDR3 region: CASSYLWDRMGTEAFF. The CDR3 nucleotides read TGTGCCAGCAGTTACTTGTGGGACAGAATGGGCACTGAAGCTTTCTTT.

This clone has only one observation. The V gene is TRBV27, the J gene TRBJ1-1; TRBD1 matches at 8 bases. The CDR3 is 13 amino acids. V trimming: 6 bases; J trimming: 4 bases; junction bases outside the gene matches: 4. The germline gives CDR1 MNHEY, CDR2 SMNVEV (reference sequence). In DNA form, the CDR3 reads TGTGCCAGCAGGGAACAGGGGGGCACTGAAGCTTTCTTT. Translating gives CASREQGGTEAFF.

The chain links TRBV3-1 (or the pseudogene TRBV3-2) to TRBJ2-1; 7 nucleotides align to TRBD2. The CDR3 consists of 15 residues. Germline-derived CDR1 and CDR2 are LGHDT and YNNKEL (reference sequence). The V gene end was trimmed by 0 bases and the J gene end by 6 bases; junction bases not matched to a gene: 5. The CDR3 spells CASSQEAGFVNEQFF. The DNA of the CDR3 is TGTGCCAGCAGCCAAGAAGCGGGGTTTGTCAATGAGCAGTTCTTC.

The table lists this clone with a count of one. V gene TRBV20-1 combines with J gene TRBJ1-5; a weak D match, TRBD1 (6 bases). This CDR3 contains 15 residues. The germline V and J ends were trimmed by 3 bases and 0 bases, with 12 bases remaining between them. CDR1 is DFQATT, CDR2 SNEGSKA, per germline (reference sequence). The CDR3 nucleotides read TGCAGTGCTAGTAGGGGGGAGGGTAGCAATCAGCCCCAGCATTTT. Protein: CSASRGEGSNQPQHF.

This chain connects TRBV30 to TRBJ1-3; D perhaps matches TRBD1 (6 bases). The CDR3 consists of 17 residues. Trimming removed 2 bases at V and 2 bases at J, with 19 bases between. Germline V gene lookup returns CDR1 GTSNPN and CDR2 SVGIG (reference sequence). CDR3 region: CAWSPPTGLPPGNTIYF. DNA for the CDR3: TGTGCCTGGAGTCCCCCGACAGGCCTACCCCCTGGAAACACCATATATTTT.

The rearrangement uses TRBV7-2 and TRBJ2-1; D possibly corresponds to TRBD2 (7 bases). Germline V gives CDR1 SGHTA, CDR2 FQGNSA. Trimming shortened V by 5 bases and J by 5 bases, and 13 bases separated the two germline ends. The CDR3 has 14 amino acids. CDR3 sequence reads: CASSLQGGDNEQFF. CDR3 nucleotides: TGTGCCAGCAGCCTCCAAGGGGGGGACAATGAGCAGTTCTTC.

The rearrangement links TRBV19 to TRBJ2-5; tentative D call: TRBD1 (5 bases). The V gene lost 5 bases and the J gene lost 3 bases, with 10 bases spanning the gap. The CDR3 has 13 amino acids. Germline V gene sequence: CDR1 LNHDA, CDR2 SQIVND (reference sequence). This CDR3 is CASSPTTEETQYF. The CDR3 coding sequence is TGTGCCAGTAGTCCGACGACAGAAGAGACCCAGTACTTC.

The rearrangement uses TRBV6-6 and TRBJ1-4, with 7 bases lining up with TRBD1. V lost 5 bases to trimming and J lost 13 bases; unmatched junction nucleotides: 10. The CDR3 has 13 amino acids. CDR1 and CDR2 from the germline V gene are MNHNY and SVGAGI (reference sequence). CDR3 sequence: CASSPNPGGRLFF. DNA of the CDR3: TGTGCCAGCAGTCCAAACCCAGGGGGAAGACTGTTTTTT.

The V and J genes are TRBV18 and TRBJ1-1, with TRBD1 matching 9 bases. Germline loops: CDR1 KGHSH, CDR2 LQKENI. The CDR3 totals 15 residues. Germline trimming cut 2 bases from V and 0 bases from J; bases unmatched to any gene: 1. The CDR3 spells CASSPGTGMNTEAFF. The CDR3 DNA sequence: TGTGCCAGCTCACCAGGGACAGGGATGAACACTGAAGCTTTCTTT.

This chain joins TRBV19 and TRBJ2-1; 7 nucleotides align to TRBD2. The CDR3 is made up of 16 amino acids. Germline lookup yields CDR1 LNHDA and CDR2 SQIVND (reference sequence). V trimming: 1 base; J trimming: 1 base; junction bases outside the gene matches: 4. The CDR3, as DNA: TGTGCCAGTAGTATAGCAAGCGGGAATTCCTACAATGAGCAGTTCTTC. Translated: CASSIASGNSYNEQFF.

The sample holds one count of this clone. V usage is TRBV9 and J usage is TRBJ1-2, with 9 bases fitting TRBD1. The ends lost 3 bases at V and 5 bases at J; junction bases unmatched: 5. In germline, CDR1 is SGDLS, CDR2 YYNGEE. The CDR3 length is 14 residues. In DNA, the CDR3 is TGTGCCAGCAGCGCCCCCGGGACAGGGTATGGCTACACCTTC. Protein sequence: CASSAPGTGYGYTF.

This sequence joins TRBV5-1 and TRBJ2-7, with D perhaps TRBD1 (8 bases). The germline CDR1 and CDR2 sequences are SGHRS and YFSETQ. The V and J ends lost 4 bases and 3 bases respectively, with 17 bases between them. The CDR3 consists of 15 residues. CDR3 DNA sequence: TGCGCCAGCAGCGTCAGGGGGGGACAGGACTACGAGCAGTACTTC. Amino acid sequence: CASSVRGGQDYEQYF. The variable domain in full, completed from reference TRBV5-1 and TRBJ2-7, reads KAGVTQTPRYLIKTRGQQVTLSCSPISGHRSVSWYQQTPGQGLQFLFEYFSETQRNKGNFPGRFSGRQFSNSRSEMNVSTLELGDSALYLCASSVRGGQDYEQYFGPGTRLTVT.

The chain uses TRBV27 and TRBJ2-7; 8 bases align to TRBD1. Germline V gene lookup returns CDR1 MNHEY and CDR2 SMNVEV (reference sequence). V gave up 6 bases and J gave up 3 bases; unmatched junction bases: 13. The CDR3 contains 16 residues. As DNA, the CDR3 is TGTGCCAGCAGCTCCCCCCGGACAGGGATAGTCTACGAGCAGTACTTC. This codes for CASSSPRTGIVYEQYF.

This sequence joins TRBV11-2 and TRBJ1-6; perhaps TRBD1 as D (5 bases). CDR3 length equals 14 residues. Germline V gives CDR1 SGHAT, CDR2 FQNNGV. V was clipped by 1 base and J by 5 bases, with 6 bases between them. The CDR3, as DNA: TGTGCCAGCAGCTTAGGGGGGGATAATTCACCCCTCCACTTT. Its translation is CASSLGGDNSPLHF.

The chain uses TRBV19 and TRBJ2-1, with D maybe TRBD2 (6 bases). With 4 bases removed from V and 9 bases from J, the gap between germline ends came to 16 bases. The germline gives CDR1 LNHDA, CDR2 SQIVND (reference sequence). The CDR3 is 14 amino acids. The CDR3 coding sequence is TGTGCCAGTAGTAGGGGGATTTGGGGAGGTGAGCAGTTCTTC. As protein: CASSRGIWGGEQFF.

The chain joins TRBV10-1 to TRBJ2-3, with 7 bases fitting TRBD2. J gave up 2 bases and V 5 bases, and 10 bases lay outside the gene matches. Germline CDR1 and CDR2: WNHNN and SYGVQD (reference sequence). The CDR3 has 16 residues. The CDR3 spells CASSKGTTGSTDTQYF. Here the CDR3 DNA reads TGCGCCAGCAGTAAAGGGACTACCGGATCCACAGATACGCAGTATTTT.